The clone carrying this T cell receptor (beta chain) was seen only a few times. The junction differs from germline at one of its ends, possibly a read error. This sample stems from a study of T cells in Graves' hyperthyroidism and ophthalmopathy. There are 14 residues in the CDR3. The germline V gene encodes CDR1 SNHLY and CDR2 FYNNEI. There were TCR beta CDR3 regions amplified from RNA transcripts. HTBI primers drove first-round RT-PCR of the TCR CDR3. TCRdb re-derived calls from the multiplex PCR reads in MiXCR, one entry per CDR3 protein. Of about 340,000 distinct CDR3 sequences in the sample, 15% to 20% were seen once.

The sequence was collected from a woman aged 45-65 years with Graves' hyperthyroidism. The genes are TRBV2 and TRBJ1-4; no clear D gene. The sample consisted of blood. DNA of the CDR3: TGTGCCAGCAAGCAGGTTGCAACTAGTGAAAAACTGTTTTTT. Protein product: CASKQVATSEKLFF.